The 8 T cell receptor beta chains below all came from one sample that was sequenced in a study of neurological immune-mediated disorders. The time point was: longitudinal time-point 1 (baseline). TCRdb reanalysed the 5' RACE reads using MiXCR and keeps one entry per CDR3 protein. Of about 50,000 distinct CDR3 sequences in the sample, 9% to 10% are singletons; the top ten hold 1.6%. Material for sequencing was PBMCs. The receptor source for this set is a middle-aged woman in good health.

This clonotype was seen ten or more times. V is TRBV9 and J is TRBJ2-7; 7 nucleotides align to TRBD2. V gave up 3 bases and J gave up 4 bases; unmatched junction bases: 10. CDR3 length: 15 residues. Germline CDR1 reads SGDLS; CDR2 reads YYNGEE. CDR3 sequence (DNA): TGTGCCAGCAGCGCCGGAGGGAGCGGGACTTACGAGCAGTACTTC. Translation gives CASSAGGSGTYEQYF.

This clonotype was picked up many times. The rearrangement joins TRBV3-1 to TRBJ2-6, with no clear D. Trimming removed 1 base from V and 5 bases from J, with 3 bases in between. The CDR3 runs 13 residues. CDR1 and CDR2 from the germline V gene are LGHDT and YNNKEL (reference sequence). The CDR3 protein is CASSQGWANVLTF. Written as DNA, the CDR3 is TGTGCCAGCAGCCAAGGGTGGGCCAACGTCCTGACTTTC.

This clonotype was seen at least ten times. The gene calls are TRBV29-1 and TRBJ1-1; D gene unclear. The CDR3 contains 10 residues. With 3 bases removed from V and 7 bases from J, the gap between germline ends came to 6 bases. The germline V gene encodes CDR1 SQVTM and CDR2 ANQGSEA. CDR3 protein: CSVDPGEAFF. In DNA, the CDR3 is TGCAGCGTTGACCCCGGTGAAGCTTTCTTT. Complete variable domain (other parts from reference TRBV29-1 and TRBJ1-1): SAVISQKPSRDICQRGTSLTIQCQVDSQVTMMFWYRQQPGQSLTLIATANQGSEATYESGFVIDKFPISRPNLTFSTLTVSNMSPEDSSIYLCSVDPGEAFFGQGTRLTVV.

This clonotype was recorded at least ten times. CDR3: CSVEGGSGANVLTF. The CDR3 DNA follows: TGCAGCGTTGAAGGCGGAAGTGGGGCCAACGTCCTGACTTTC. The chain recombines TRBV29-1 with TRBJ2-6, with unresolved D. V dropped 1 base and J dropped 3 bases, with 7 bases sitting between them. CDR3 length: 14 amino acids. CDR1 is SQVTM, CDR2 ANQGSEA, per germline.

This clonotype has at least ten counts. The V and J genes are TRBV5-1 and TRBJ2-7, with D possibly being TRBD1 (6 bases). Trimming removed 3 bases from V and 2 bases from J, with 12 bases in between. The CDR3 loop spans 14 amino acids. CDR1 and CDR2 from the germline V gene are SGHRS and YFSETQ. CDR3 protein: CASSWLTGAYEQYF. In DNA, the CDR3 is TGCGCCAGCAGCTGGTTGACAGGAGCCTACGAGCAGTACTTC.

The table lists this clonotype with many counts. The rearrangement joins TRBV29-1 to TRBJ2-1, with D possibly being TRBD2 (5 bases). The CDR3 extends over 15 amino acids. The V end lost 1 base, the J end lost 2 bases, and 12 bases lay between the germline ends. The germline V gene encodes CDR1 SQVTM and CDR2 ANQGSEA. The CDR3 loop reads CSVEGGLSTYNEQFF. CDR3 DNA sequence: TGCAGCGTTGAAGGCGGACTTTCGACCTACAATGAGCAGTTCTTC.

This clonotype came up many times. The J gene is TRBJ1-1, the V gene TRBV7-2; D is ambiguous. The CDR3 length is 14 residues. Trimming cost V 3 bases and J 1 base, with 9 bases left between them. Germline assignment: CDR1 SGHTA and CDR2 FQGNSA. The chain's CDR3 is CASSFSTENTEAFF. The CDR3 DNA sequence: TGTGCCAGCAGCTTTTCAACAGAGAACACTGAAGCTTTCTTT.

At least ten counts were recorded for this clonotype. The rearrangement uses TRBV3-1 and TRBJ1-1, with D unclear. This CDR3 contains 13 residues. Germline V gene lookup returns CDR1 LGHDT and CDR2 YNNKEL (reference sequence). The V gene lost 1 base and the J gene lost 1 base, with 4 bases spanning the gap. The CDR3 region has the DNA TGTGCCAGCAGCCAAGCTGAGAACACTGAAGCTTTCTTT. Translated: CASSQAENTEAFF.